The present T cell receptor beta chain was sequenced within a study of shared clonotypes between healthy human individuals (dated by TCRdb to 2020 to 2021). At the level of the whole study: The cohort included a few men and a couple of women between 18 and 49 years of age. For each donor, three plates each were used for CD4 naive and CD4 memory, two plates were used for CD8 naive, and one plate was used for CD8 memory. Blood TCR repertoires of a handful of healthy adults were deeply sequenced to estimate repertoire size and the extent of clonotype sharing between individuals. Leukapheresis yielded between about 0.85 and 10 billion PBMCs per donor. Different laboratories and diverse techniques were used to prepare libraries and sequence TCR repertoires, to increase sequencing depth and limit assay-specific biases.

CD8 naive samples were obtained by positive selection for CCR7 among CD45RO-negative cells, yielding a CD45RA+CCR7+ population from which TemRA cells were excluded. Healthy HIV-negative adults with no recently reported acute infections or vaccinations were included as donors. Only Caucasian adults living in Nashville, Tennessee, USA were represented among the donors. After blood collection by leukapheresis, PBMCs were isolated using Ficoll-Histopaque density gradient centrifugation and then cryopreserved in the vapor phase of liquid nitrogen. Purity and quantity of every magnetically sorted T cell population were checked by analytical flow cytometry. Genomic DNA was isolated from each sorted fraction and quantified by UV absorbance on a Nanodrop 2000c. Using the deep immunoSEQ assay, TCR CDR3 regions were amplified from genomic DNA by multiplex PCR. For each cell subset, the extracted genomic DNA was distributed evenly across all wells of several immunoSEQ 96-well plates, and each plate served as one replicate. Each replicate PCR for sorted subsets received about 200 ng genomic DNA, equal to roughly 29,000 T cell genomes. The purified libraries were quantified using a Qubit 3.0 fluorometer, sized with a Bioanalyzer 2100, and then quantified again using the KAPA Library Quantification kit. Every immunoSEQ 96-well plate was sequenced on a separate single-read 150-cycle Illumina NextSeq 550 flow cell. The study's processing was this. Because only junctional sequences without quality scores were contained in the immunoSEQ output, filtering matching that applied to full-length reads could not be performed. Sequences were annotated with PyIR, a Python wrapper for IgBLAST v1.9, and V/J genes and CDR3 were assigned using IMGT germline references. Reads with weak V/J assignments (E-value above 1e-6), missing CDR3, stop codons, out-of-frame junctions, or ambiguous translated residues were removed. V3J clonotypes were defined by identical inferred V gene, J gene, and CDR3 amino acid sequence. To compute the percentage overlap between repertoires, the number of shared unique clonotypes was divided by the size of the smaller repertoire. RTK rarefaction, the Chao1 estimator, and Recon v2.1 estimates of unobserved clonotypes were used to assess repertoire richness. Generation probabilities were computed with OLGA for all TCRbeta clonotypes obtained by the gDNA method from several donors. In TCRdb, the immuneACCESS table is reduced to in-frame sequences with V and J assigned. These tables do not hold every clone; where another copy was compared, an unresolved V gene accounts for under half, and the others remain unexplained. V and J calls and clone size come straight from that table; D and trimming were deduced from the DNA. In all, the sample holds under 1 million clones, and 80% to 95% of those were seen once. The ten biggest clones cover around 24% of the sample.

Points on this clone: Its cognate antigen has yet to be identified. Base quality data are lacking; no much larger clone is found one base away.

Results and caveats for the whole study, not just this receptor: Larger estimated clonotype richness was generally found for naive subsets than for memory subsets. The small number of donors limited the genetic and exposure-history diversity represented. About 4.5% of naive CD4, roughly 3.5% of naive CD8, 2.3% of memory CD4, and 0.4% of memory CD8 clonotypes were shared across several donors. Pairwise subsampling indicated that sequencing depth was expected to affect the degree of clonotype sharing among donors. Incomplete sequencing was indicated by rarefaction of sorted-subset datasets, despite the large sequencing depth. Sampling was restricted to blood, and TCR repertoires in tissues likely differ from the TCR repertoires found in blood. Higher generation probabilities were observed for clonotypes shared by all four sorted-subset donors than for non-shared clonotypes.

The specimen was naive CD8+ T cells sorted from blood. The cell subset or site tag for this specimen amounts to: CD45RA+CCR7+. The source is a man in his thirties or forties in good health.

The DNA is TGCAGCGTTGAACCCTCGGAACAGGGAGCGGCCGGGGAGCTGTTTTTT. This is translated as CSVEPSEQGAAGELFF. This chain is built from TRBV29-1 and TRBJ2-2; a tentative D call is TRBD1 (6 bases match). From its cysteine to its phenylalanine, the CDR3 spans 16 amino acids. Only the CDR3 region is kept as DNA, spanning 48 bases read in frame from base 1. CDR1 and CDR2 (SQVTM, ANQGSEA) derive from the germline V gene. A distance of 19 bases separates the germline ends of V and J, which lose 2 bases and 6 bases respectively.